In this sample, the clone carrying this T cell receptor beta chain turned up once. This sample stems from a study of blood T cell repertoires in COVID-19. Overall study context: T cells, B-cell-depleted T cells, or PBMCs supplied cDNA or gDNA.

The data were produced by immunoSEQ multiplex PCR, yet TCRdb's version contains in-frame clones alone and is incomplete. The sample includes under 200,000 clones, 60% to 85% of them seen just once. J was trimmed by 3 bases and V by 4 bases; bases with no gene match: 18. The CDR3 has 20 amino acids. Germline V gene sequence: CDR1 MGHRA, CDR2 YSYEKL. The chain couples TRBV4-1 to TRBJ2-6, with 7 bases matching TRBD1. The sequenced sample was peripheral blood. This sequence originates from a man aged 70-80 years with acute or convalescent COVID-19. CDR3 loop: CASSPSLYRQGSGGANVLTF. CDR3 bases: TGCGCCAGCAGCCCCTCCCTTTATAGACAGGGAAGCGGTGGGGCCAACGTCCTGACTTTC.